The present T cell receptor beta chain was sequenced within a study of T cells in Graves' hyperthyroidism and ophthalmopathy. There are many counts of this clonotype. RNA transcripts yielded amplified TCR beta CDR3 regions. The HTBI primer set drove a first-round RT-PCR of the TCR CDR3. TCRdb used MiXCR to reprocess the multiplex PCR reads, holding one entry per CDR3 protein. The data contain over 500,000 distinct CDR3 sequences, around 16% of them singletons. This CDR3 region has 13 residues. Trimming took off 3 bases at V and 4 bases at J, with 9 bases between the two ends. CDR1 and CDR2 (germline): SEHNR, FQNEAQ (reference sequence). Diagnoses rested on clinical symptoms, serum thyroxine and TRAb, thyroid ultrasound and orbital computed tomography.

The sequence was obtained from a woman between 25 and 40 years old with Graves' ophthalmopathy. Source material: blood. The chain is built from TRBV7-9 and TRBJ1-2; D remains ambiguous. CDR3 nucleotides: TGTGCCAGCAGCTTTCCGGGGAGCTATGGCTACACCTTC. It codes for CASSFPGSYGYTF.